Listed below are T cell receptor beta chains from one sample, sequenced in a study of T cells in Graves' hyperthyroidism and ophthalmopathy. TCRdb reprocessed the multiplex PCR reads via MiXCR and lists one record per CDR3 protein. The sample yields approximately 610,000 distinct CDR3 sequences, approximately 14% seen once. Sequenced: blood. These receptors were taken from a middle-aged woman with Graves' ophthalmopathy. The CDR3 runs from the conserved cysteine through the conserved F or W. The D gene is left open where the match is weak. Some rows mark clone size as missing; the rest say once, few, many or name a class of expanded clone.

DNA: TGTGCCAGCAGAGAAGACAGGGCTTTAAGCACTGAAGCTTTCTTT
CDR3: CASREDRALSTEAFF
size: NA
V: TRBV6-2/TRBV6-3
J: TRBJ1-1
D: TRBD1

DNA: TGTGCCAGCAGTGAAGGGAACTACTACGAGCAGTACTTC
CDR3: CASSEGNYYEQYF
size: NA
V: TRBV2
J: TRBJ2-7
D: NA

DNA: TGTGCCAGCAGCATGACTAGCGGGAGTTCTTGGTCCTACGAGCAGTACTTC
CDR3: CASSMTSGSSWSYEQYF
size: many
V: TRBV11-2
J: TRBJ2-7
D: TRBD2

DNA: TGTGCCAGCATCGCGGGAGCGGGCACCGGGGAGCTGTTTTTT
CDR3: CASIAGAGTGELFF
size: many
V: TRBV2
J: TRBJ2-2
D: TRBD2

DNA: TGTGCCAGCAGCCAAGATTCGACAGAAGAGACCCAGTACTTC
CDR3: CASSQDSTEETQYF
size: many
V: TRBV3-1
J: TRBJ2-5
D: NA

DNA: TGTGCCAGCAGTTTAATGGCAGGGCACCAAGAGACCCAGTACTTC
CDR3: CASSLMAGHQETQYF
size: many
V: TRBV28
J: TRBJ2-5
D: NA

DNA: TGTGCCAGCGAAGCGGGGTTCGCGAACACCGGGGAGCTGTTTTTT
CDR3: CASEAGFANTGELFF
size: few
V: TRBV6-2/TRBV6-3
J: TRBJ2-2
D: TRBD2

DNA: TGCAGTGCTAGAGATATCCGGGATCTGGGCTATGGCTACACCTTC
CDR3: CSARDIRDLGYGYTF
size: many
V: TRBV20-1
J: TRBJ1-2
D: NA

DNA: TGTGCCAGCAGCCCCCGAGGGGCTCATGGCTACACCTTC
CDR3: CASSPRGAHGYTF
size: once
V: TRBV13
J: TRBJ1-2
D: NA

DNA: TGTGCCATCAGTGAAGGAGGGGCCGGGGAGCAGTACTTC
CDR3: CAISEGGAGEQYF
size: NA
V: TRBV10-3
J: TRBJ2-7
D: NA

DNA: TGTGCCAGCAGTACCGGAGCGGGCACGGGACCCGGGGAGCTGTTTTTT
CDR3: CASSTGAGTGPGELFF
size: many
V: TRBV28
J: TRBJ2-2
D: NA